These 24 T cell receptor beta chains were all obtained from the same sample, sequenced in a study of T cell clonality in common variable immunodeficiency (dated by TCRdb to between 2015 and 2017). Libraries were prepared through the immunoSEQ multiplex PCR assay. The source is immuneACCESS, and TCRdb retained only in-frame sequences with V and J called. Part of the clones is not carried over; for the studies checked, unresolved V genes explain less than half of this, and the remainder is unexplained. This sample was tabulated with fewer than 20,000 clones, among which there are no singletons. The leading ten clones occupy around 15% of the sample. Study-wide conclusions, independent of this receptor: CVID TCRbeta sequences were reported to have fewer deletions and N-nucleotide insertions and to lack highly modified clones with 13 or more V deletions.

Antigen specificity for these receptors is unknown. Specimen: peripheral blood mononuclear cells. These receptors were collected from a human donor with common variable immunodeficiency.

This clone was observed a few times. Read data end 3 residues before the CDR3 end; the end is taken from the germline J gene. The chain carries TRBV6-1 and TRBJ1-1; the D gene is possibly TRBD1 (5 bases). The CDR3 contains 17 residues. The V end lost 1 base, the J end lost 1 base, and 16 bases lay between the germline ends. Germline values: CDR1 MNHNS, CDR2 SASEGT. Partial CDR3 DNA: TGTGCCAGCAGTGAAGTCCGGACATATACAGAGAACACTGAA. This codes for CASSEVRTYTENTE. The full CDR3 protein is CASSEVRTYTENTEAFF.

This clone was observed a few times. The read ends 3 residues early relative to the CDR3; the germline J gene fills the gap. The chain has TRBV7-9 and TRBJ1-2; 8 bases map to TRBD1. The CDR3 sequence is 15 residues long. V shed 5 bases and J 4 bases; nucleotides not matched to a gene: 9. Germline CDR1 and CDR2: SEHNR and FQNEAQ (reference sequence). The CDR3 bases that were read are TGTGCCAGCAGCCCCTCGACAGGGGAAACCTATGGC. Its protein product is CASSPSTGETYG. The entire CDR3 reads CASSPSTGETYGYTF.

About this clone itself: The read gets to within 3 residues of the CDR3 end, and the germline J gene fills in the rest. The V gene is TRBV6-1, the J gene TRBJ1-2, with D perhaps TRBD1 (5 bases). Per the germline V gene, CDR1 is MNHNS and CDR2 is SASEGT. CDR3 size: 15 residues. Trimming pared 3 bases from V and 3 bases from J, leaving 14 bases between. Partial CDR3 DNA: TGTGCCAGCAGTGATGTACAGGTTCAATACTATGGC. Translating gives CASSDVQVQYYG. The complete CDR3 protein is CASSDVQVQYYGYTF.

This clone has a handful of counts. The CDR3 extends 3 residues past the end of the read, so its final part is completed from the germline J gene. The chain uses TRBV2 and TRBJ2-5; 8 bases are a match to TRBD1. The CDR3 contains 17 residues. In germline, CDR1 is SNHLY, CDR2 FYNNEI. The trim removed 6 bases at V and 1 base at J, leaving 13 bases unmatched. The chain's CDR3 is CASSLDRVNQLQETQYF. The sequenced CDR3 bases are TGTGCCAGCAGCCTGGACAGGGTCAACCAACTCCAAGAGACC.

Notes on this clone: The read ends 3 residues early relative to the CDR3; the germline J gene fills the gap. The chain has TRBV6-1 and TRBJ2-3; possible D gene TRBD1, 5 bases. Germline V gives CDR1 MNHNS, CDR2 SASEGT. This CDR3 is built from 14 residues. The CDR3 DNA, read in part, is TGTGCCAGCAGTGAAGGGTTAGGTCAGGGCTCG. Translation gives CASSEGLGQGS. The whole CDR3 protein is CASSEGLGQGSQYF.

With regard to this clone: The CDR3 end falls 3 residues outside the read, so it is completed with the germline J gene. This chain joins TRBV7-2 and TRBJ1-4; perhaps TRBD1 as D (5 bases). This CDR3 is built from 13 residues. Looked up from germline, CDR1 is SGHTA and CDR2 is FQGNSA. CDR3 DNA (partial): TGTGCCAGCAGCCTACGACAGATTGGGAAA. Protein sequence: CASSLRQIGK. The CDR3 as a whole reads CASSLRQIGKLFF.

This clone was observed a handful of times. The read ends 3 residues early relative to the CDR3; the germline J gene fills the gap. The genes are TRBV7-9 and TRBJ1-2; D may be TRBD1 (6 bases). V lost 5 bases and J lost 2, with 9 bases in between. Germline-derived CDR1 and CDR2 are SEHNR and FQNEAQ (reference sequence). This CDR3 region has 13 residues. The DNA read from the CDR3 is TGTGCCAGCAGCCTTCAGGGGAACTATGGC. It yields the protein CASSLQGNYG. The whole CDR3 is CASSLQGNYGYTF. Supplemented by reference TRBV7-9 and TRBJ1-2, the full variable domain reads DTGVSQNPRHKITKRGQNVTFRCDPISEHNRLYWYRQTLGQGPEFLTYFQNEAQLEKSRLLSDRFSAERPKGSFSTLEIQRTEQGDSAMYLCASSLQGNYGYTFGSGTRLTVV.

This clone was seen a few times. CDR3 bases read: TGCGCCAGCAGCTTGAGGCTAGCGGGAGGAGGAACCGGGGAG. It encodes CASSLRLAGGGTGE. The entire CDR3 sequence reads CASSLRLAGGGTGELFF. This chain joins TRBV5-1 and TRBJ2-2; 11 bases map to TRBD2. The read ends 3 residues before the CDR3 terminus; that terminus is restored from the germline J gene. Germline values: CDR1 SGHRS, CDR2 YFSETQ. The CDR3 totals 17 residues. The V gene end was trimmed by 1 base and the J gene end by 5 bases; junction bases not matched to a gene: 7.

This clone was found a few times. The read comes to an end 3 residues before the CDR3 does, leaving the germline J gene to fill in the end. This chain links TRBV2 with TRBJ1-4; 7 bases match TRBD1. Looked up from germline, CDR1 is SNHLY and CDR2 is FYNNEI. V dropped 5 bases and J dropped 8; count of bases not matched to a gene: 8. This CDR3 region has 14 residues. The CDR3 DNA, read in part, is TGTGCCAGCAGTCACAGGGGAATATGGGAAAAA. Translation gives CASSHRGIWEK. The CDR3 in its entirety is CASSHRGIWEKLFF.

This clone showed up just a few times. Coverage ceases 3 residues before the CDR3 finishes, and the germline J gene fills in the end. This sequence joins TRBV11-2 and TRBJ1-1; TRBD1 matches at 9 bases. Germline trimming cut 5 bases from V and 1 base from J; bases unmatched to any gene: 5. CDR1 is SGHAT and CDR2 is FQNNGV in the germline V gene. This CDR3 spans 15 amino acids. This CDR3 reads CASSTRDRENTEAFF. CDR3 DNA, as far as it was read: TGTGCCAGCAGCACCCGGGACAGGGAGAACACTGAA.

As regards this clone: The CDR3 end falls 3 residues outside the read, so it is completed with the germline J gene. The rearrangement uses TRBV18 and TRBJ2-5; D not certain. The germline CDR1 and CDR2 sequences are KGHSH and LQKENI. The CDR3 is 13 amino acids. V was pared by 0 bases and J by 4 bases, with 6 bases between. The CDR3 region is CASSPPLPETQYF. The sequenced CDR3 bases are TGTGCCAGCTCACCACCCCTACCAGAGACC.

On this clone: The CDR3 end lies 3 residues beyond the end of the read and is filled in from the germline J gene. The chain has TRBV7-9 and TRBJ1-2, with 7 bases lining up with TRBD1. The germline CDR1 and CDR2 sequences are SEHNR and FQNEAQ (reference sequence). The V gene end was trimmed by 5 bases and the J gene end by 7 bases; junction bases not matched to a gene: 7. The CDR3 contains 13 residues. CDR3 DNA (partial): TGTGCCAGCAGCGCGACAGGGTTTGTTGGC. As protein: CASSATGFVG. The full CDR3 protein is CASSATGFVGYTF.

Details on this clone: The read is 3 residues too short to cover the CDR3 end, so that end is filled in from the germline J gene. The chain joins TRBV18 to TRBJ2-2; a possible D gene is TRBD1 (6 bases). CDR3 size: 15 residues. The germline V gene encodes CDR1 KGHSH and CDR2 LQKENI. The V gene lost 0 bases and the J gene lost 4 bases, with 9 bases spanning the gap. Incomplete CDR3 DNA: TGTGCCAGCTCACCACCGAACAGGGTCACCGGGGAG. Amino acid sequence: CASSPPNRVTGE. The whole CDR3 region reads CASSPPNRVTGELFF.

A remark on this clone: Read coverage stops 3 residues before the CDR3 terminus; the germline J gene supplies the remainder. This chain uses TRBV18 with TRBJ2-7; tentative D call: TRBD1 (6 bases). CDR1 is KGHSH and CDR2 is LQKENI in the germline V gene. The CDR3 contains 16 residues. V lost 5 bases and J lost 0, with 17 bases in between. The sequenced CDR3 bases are TGTGCCAGCTCATCGCTGGGACAAGGAAACTCCTACGAG. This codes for CASSSLGQGNSYE. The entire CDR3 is CASSSLGQGNSYEQYF.

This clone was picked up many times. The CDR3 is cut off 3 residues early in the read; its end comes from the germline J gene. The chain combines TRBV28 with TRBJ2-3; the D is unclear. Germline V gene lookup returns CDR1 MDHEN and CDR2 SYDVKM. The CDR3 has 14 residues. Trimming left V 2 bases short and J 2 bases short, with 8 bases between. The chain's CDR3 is CASSLQASTDTQYF. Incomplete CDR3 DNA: TGTGCCAGCAGTTTACAGGCCTCCACAGATACG.

The covered CDR3 bases are TGTGCCAGTAGTAGCCGTAGGGTCACTGAA. Translating it yields CASSSRRVTE. The whole CDR3 sequence reads CASSSRRVTEAFF. This rearrangement joins TRBV19 to TRBJ1-1, with D uncertain. The read ends 3 residues early relative to the CDR3; the germline J gene fills the gap. The germline V and J ends were trimmed by 4 bases and 4 bases, with 10 bases remaining between them. The germline V gene encodes CDR1 LNHDA and CDR2 SQIVND (reference sequence). The CDR3 is 13 residues long.

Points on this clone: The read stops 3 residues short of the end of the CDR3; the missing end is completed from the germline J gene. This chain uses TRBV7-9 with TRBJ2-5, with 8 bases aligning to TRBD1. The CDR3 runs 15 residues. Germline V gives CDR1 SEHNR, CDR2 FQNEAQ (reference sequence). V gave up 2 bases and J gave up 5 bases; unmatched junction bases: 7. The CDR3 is CASSLLIAGGETQYF. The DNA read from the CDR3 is TGTGCCAGCAGCTTACTGATCGCAGGGGGCGAGACC.

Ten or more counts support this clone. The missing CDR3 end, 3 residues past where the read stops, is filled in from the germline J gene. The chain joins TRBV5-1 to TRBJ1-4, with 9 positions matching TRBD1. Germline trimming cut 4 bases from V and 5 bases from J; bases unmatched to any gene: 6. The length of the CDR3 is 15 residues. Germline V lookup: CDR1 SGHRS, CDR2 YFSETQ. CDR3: CASSGRTGVNEKLFF. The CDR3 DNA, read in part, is TGCGCCAGCAGCGGAAGGACAGGGGTGAATGAAAAA.

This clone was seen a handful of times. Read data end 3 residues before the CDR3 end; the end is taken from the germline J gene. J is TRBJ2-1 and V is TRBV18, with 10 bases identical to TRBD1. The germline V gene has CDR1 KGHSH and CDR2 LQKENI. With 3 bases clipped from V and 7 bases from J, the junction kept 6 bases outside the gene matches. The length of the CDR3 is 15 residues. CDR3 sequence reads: CASSPGTGVLNEQFF. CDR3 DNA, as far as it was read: TGTGCCAGCTCACCGGGGACAGGGGTCTTGAATGAG.

The CDR3 DNA, read in part, is TGTGCCAGCAATGAGGGAGGGGTGGAAGCCTACAATGAG. This gives the protein CASNEGGVEAYNE. The entire CDR3 reads CASNEGGVEAYNEQFF. This chain links TRBV2 with TRBJ2-1, with 7 positions matching TRBD2. Read coverage stops 3 residues before the CDR3 terminus; the germline J gene supplies the remainder. Germline V gene data show CDR1 as SNHLY and CDR2 as FYNNEI. CDR3 size: 16 residues. The V segment lost 7 bases and the J segment 2 bases; nucleotides outside the gene matches: 11.

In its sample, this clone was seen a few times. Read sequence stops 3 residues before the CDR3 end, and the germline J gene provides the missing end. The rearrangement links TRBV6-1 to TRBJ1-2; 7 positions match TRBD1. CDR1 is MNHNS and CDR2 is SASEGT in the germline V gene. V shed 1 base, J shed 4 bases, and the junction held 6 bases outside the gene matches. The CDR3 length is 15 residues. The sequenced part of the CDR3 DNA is TGTGCCAGCAGTGAAGGACCCACAGGGGTCTATGGC. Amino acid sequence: CASSEGPTGVYG. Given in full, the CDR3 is CASSEGPTGVYGYTF.

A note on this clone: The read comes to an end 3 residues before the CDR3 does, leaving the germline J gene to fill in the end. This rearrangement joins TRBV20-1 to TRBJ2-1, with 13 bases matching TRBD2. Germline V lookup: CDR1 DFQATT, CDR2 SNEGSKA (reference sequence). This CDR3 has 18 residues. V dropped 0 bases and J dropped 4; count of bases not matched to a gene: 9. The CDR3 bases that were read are TGCAGTGCTAGAGATCAGGGTGGACTAGCGGGGGTTTACAATGAG. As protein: CSARDQGGLAGVYNE. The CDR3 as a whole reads CSARDQGGLAGVYNEQFF.

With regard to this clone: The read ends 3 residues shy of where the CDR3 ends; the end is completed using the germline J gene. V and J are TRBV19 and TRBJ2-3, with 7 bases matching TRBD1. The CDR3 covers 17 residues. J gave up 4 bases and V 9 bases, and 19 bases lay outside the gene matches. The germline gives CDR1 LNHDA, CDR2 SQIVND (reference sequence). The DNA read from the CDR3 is TGTGCCAGCCTGGACCGGACAGGAACGGGCTTAGCAGATACG. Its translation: CASLDRTGTGLADT. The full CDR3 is CASLDRTGTGLADTQYF.

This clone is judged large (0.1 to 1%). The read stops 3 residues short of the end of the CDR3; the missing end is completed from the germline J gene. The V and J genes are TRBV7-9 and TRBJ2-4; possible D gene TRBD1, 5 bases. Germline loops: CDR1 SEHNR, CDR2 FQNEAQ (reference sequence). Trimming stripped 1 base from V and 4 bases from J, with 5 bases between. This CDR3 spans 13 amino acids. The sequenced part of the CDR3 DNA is TGTGCCAGCAGCTTAGAGGGGAAAAACATT. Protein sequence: CASSLEGKNI. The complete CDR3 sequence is CASSLEGKNIQYF.